This entry lists 10 T cell receptor beta chains sequenced from one sample in a study of shared clonotypes between healthy human individuals. CD8 cells classed as naive were CD45RO-negative and positively selected for CCR7, excluding terminally differentiated effector memory CD45RA+ cells. The protocol was immunoSEQ multiplex PCR, while the TCRdb copy is restricted to in-frame clones and leaves out a portion. Among about 2,200,000 clones, about 92% were seen once, and the ten largest hold 1.5% to 2%. Sample: naive CD8+ T cells from PBMCs. The receptors come from a man younger than 35 in good health. Some clones in this sample may be carry-over from other donors' samples.

This chain joins TRBV28 and TRBJ2-7; possibly TRBD1 or TRBD2 for D (6 bases each). The CDR3 covers 14 residues. V was cut by 3 bases and J by 6 bases, with 15 bases left in between. The germline CDR1 and CDR2 sequences are MDHEN and SYDVKM. CDR3 DNA sequence: TGTGCCAGCAGTTTCGGGGGCTCCGTGGGCGAGCAGTACTTC. It is translated as CASSFGGSVGEQYF.

The chain carries TRBV7-9 and TRBJ2-7; D unclear. CDR1 SEHNR and CDR2 FQNEAQ come from the germline V gene (reference sequence). Trimming removed 1 base at V and 4 bases at J, with 8 bases between. This CDR3 has 13 amino acids. The CDR3 loop is CASSLDPVYEQYF. CDR3 bases: TGTGCCAGCAGCTTAGATCCAGTATACGAGCAGTACTTC.

V usage is TRBV19 and J usage is TRBJ1-5; D may be TRBD1 (6 bases). The CDR3 consists of 16 residues. Germline loops: CDR1 LNHDA, CDR2 SQIVND (reference sequence). The ends were cut back, 1 base at V and 5 bases at J, with 15 bases in the middle. In DNA, the CDR3 is TGTGCCAGTAGTATAGGGAGGGGGGGTATGCATCAGCCCCAGCATTTT. Translating gives CASSIGRGGMHQPQHF.

The chain joins TRBV29-1 to TRBJ1-2; D remains unclear. The CDR3 runs 14 residues. Deletions cut 3 bases from V and 4 bases from J, with 15 bases between. CDR1 is SQVTM and CDR2 is ANQGSEA in the germline V gene. CDR3 in DNA: TGCAGCGTTGACTTGGCAGGCGGGAGCTATGGCTACACCTTC. Protein sequence: CSVDLAGGSYGYTF.

This rearrangement joins TRBV7-9 to TRBJ2-1, with D possibly matching TRBD1 (5 bases). CDR3 length equals 11 residues. V was clipped by 8 bases and J by 3 bases, with 5 bases between them. Germline V gene lookup returns CDR1 SEHNR and CDR2 FQNEAQ (reference sequence). CDR3 amino acids: CASDSYNEQFF. The CDR3 DNA reads TGTGCCAGCGACAGCTACAATGAGCAGTTCTTC.

The V and J genes are TRBV10-2 and TRBJ2-7, with a weak D call TRBD1 (5 bases). The CDR3 runs to 13 residues. V shed 7 bases and J shed 2 bases, with 12 bases lying between them. Germline lookup yields CDR1 WSHSY and CDR2 SAAADI. DNA of the CDR3: TGCGCCAGCAAGGAGTCAGGGACCTACGAGCAGTACTTC. Protein product: CASKESGTYEQYF.

This chain joins TRBV25-1 and TRBJ2-2; D ambiguous. Trimming pared 5 bases from V and 5 bases from J, leaving 3 bases between. CDR3 length: 11 amino acids. Germline V gives CDR1 MGHDK, CDR2 SYGVNS. This chain's CDR3 is CASSLTGELFF. CDR3 DNA: TGTGCCAGCAGTTTGACCGGGGAGCTGTTTTTT. The full variable domain, its missing parts supplied by reference TRBV25-1 and TRBJ2-2, is EADIYQTPRYLVIGTGKKITLECSQTMGHDKMYWYQQDPGMELHLIHYSYGVNSTEKGDLSSESTVSRIRTEHFPLTLESARPSHTSQYLCASSLTGELFFGEGSRLTVL.

Notes on this clone: This sample includes further DNA sequences coding for the same CDR3. This sequence joins TRBV7-2 and TRBJ2-7; a possible D gene is TRBD1 (5 bases). The CDR3 consists of 14 residues. V lost 5 bases, J lost 0 bases, and 11 bases lay in between. The germline V gene has CDR1 SGHTA and CDR2 FQGNSA. The chain's CDR3 is CASSPGRSSYEQYF. Here the CDR3 DNA reads TGTGCCAGCAGCCCAGGGCGGAGCTCCTACGAGCAGTACTTC. The full variable domain, with the rest looked up from reference TRBV7-2 and TRBJ2-7, is GAGVSQSPSNKVTEKGKDVELRCDPISGHTALYWYRQSLGQGLEFLIYFQGNSAPDKSGLPSDRFSAERTGGSVSTLTIQRTQQEDSAVYLCASSPGRSSYEQYFGPGTRLTVT.

This clone was seen only a few times. This sample includes further DNA sequences coding for the same CDR3. This rearrangement joins TRBV10-3 to TRBJ1-1, with D unclear. Germline CDR1 and CDR2: ENHRY and SYGVKD. CDR3 length: 14 amino acids. Trimming left V 0 bases short and J 1 base short, with 6 bases between. CDR3 DNA: TGTGCCATCAGTGAGTCAAGGGCGAACACTGAAGCTTTCTTT. Its protein product is CAISESRANTEAFF.

The gene calls are TRBV27 and TRBJ2-7; D possibly matches TRBD1 or TRBD2 (5 bases each). Germline V gene data show CDR1 as MNHEY and CDR2 as SMNVEV (reference sequence). The CDR3 covers 15 residues. V dropped 7 bases and J dropped 5 bases, with 21 bases sitting between them. The CDR3 loop is CASKSWGRIENEQYF. The CDR3 DNA is TGTGCCAGCAAATCATGGGGACGGATCGAAAACGAGCAGTACTTC.